The entry below describes one T cell receptor beta chain. Its antigen is not identified. This sample is drawn from a study of brain T cells in children with intractable seizures. Findings and limits, study-wide: Patients' HCMV serostatus was unknown; virus specificity rests on CDR3 similarity alone. Pre- and post-surgery blood differed in depth, so pre-surgery absences may be undersampling.

TCRdb's copy holds only in-frame clones and misses some; the assay was immunoSEQ multiplex PCR. The profile shows 70,000 to 85,000 clones, approximately 90% of them singletons. This CDR3 is 16 amino acids long. Germline V CDR1 and CDR2: SNHLY, FYNNEI. V gave up 3 bases and J gave up 7 bases; unmatched junction bases: 10. Sequencing was limited to surgery cases with top T cell transcript signatures in brain tissue. The material was peripheral blood, obtained at surgery. The chain has TRBV2 and TRBJ1-5; 9 bases align to TRBD1. This clonotype originated in a girl aged 2-10 years with Rasmussen encephalitis and intractable seizures. In DNA, the CDR3 is TGTGCCAGCAGTGACTTACAGGGGGCTGGTCCCCAGCCCCAGCATTTT. Its translation is CASSDLQGAGPQPQHF.